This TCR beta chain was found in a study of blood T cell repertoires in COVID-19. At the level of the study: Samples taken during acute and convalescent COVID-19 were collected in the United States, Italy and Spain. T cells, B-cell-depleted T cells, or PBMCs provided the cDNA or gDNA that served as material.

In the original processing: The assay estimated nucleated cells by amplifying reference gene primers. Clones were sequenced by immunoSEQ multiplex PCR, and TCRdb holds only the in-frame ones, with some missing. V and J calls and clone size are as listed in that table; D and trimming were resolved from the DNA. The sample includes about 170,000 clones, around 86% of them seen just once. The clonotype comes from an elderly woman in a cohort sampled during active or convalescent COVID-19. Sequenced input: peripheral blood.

CDR3 protein: CASSLEQGARGTEAFF. Written as DNA, the CDR3 is TGTGCCAGCAGTTTGGAACAGGGGGCGCGGGGTACTGAAGCTTTCTTT. The chain recombines TRBV28 with TRBJ1-1; 9 bases fit TRBD1. The CDR3 is made up of 16 amino acids. CDR1 and CDR2 from the germline V gene are MDHEN and SYDVKM. V lost 3 bases and J lost 5; bases outside the gene matches: 10.